The clone carrying this T cell receptor beta chain turned up a few times. Antigen unknown. A much larger clone differs by one base, so this may be a read error. This entry is derived from a study of tumor and adjacent non-tumor tissue in lung cancer. The overall study: Aged roughly 31 to 80 years, patients included 10 men and 4 to 6 women with stage I to III disease. General study results and limits: Compared with tumor, normal lung showed significantly lower TCR diversity. Normal lung showed higher cumulative top 100 clone frequency than tumor. Tumor TCR diversity, when higher, was linked to shorter survival.

Three rounds of nested PCR, following a modified ARM-PCR protocol, produced the TCRbeta library. TCRdb redid the calling of the multiplex PCR reads with MiXCR, one entry per CDR3 protein. The table lists about 120,000 distinct CDR3 sequences, 55% to 75% of them singletons. The template was RNA from unsorted bulk tissue. The V gene's germline CDR1 is DFQATT and CDR2 SNEGSKA (reference sequence). Germline trimming cut 5 bases from V and 4 bases from J; bases unmatched to any gene: 16. The CDR3 has 16 residues. V and J are TRBV20-1 and TRBJ1-1; 7 positions agree with TRBD1. The origin of this receptor is a man aged 30 to 39 with non-small cell lung cancer. Sequenced material: lung tumor tissue. DNA for the CDR3: TGCAGTGCTTGGGACAGCCGTACTCTTATGATCACTGAAGCTTTCTTT. Translation: CSAWDSRTLMITEAFF.